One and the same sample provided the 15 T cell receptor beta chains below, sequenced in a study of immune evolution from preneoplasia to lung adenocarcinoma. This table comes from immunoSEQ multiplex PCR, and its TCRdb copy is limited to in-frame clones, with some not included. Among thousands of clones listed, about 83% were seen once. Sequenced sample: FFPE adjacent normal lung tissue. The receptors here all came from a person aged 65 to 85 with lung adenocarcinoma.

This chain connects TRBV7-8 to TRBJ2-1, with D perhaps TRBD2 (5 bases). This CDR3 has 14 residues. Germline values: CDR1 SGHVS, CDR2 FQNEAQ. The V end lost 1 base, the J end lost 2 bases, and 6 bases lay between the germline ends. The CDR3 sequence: CASSLGGPYNEQFF. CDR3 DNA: TGTGCCAGCAGCTTAGGAGGGCCCTACAATGAGCAGTTCTTC.

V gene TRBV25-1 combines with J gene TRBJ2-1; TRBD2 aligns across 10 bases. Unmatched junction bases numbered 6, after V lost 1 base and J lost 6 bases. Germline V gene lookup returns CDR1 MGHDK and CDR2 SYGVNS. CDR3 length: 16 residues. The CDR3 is CASSEFTQREGNEQFF. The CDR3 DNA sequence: TGTGCCAGCAGTGAATTCACCCAGCGGGAGGGCAATGAGCAGTTCTTC. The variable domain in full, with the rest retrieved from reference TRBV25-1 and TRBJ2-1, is EADIYQTPRYLVIGTGKKITLECSQTMGHDKMYWYQQDPGMELHLIHYSYGVNSTEKGDLSSESTVSRIRTEHFPLTLESARPSHTSQYLCASSEFTQREGNEQFFGPGTRLTVL.

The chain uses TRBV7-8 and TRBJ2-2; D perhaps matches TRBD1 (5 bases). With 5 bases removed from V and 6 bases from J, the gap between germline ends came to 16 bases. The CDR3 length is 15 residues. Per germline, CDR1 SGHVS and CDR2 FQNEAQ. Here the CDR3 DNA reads TGTGCCAGCAGCCCATACAGGCTGGTCGCCGGGGAGCTGTTTTTT. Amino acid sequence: CASSPYRLVAGELFF.

CDR3 region: CASSLDNRGRLQYF. As DNA, the CDR3 is TGTGCCAGCAGCTTAGATAACAGGGGGCGACTCCAGTACTTC. The chain employs TRBV7-2 and TRBJ2-4; 9 nucleotides agree with TRBD1. Trimming at V came to 1 base and at J to 13 bases, leaving 8 bases not matched to a gene. Per the germline V gene, CDR1 is SGHTA and CDR2 is FQGNSA. This CDR3 is built from 14 residues.

The CDR3 DNA sequence: TGCAGCGTTGACCCTAGCGGGAGTGGCAGCGAGCAGTACTTC. Translation: CSVDPSGSGSEQYF. The chain joins TRBV29-1 to TRBJ2-7; 10 bases line up with TRBD2. J gave up 6 bases and V 3 bases, and 8 bases lay outside the gene matches. This CDR3 spans 14 amino acids. Per the germline V gene, CDR1 is SQVTM and CDR2 is ANQGSEA.

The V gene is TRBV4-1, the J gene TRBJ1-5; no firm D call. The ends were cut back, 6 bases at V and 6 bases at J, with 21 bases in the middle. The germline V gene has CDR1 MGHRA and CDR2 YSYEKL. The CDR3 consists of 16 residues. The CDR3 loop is CASSPILRRVPQPQHF. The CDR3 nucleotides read TGCGCCAGCAGTCCGATTCTACGAAGGGTTCCTCAGCCCCAGCATTTT.

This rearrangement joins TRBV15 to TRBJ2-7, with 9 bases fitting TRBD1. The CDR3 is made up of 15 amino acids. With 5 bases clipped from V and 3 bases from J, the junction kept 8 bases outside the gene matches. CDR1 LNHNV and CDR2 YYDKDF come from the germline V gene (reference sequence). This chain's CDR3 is CATSGRTGVNYEQYF. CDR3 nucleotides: TGTGCCACCAGCGGAAGGACAGGGGTAAACTACGAGCAGTACTTC.

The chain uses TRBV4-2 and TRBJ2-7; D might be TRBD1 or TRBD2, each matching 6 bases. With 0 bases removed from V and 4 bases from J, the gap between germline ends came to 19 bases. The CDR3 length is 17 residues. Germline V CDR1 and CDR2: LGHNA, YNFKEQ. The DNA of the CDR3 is TGTGCCAGCAGCCAAGATGACAGGCGGGAAACCGTTTACGAGCAGTACTTC. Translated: CASSQDDRRETVYEQYF.

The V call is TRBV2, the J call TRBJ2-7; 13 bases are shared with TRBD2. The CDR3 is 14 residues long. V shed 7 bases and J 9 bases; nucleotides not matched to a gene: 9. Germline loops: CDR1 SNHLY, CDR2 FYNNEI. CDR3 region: CASTGGLAGTRQYF. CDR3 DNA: TGTGCCAGCACCGGGGGACTAGCGGGAACTCGGCAGTACTTC.

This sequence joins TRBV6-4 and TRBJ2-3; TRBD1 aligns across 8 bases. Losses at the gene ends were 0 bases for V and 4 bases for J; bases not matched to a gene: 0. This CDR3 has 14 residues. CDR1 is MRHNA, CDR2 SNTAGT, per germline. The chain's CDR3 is CASSDSQGADTQYF. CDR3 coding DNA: TGTGCCAGCAGTGACTCACAGGGGGCAGATACGCAGTATTTT.

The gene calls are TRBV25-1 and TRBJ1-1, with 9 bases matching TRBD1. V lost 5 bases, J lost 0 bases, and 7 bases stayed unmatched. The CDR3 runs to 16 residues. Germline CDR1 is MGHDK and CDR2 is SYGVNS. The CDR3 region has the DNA TGTGCCAGCAGTTTGACAGGGGGTTTTCTGAACACTGAAGCTTTCTTT. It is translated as CASSLTGGFLNTEAFF.

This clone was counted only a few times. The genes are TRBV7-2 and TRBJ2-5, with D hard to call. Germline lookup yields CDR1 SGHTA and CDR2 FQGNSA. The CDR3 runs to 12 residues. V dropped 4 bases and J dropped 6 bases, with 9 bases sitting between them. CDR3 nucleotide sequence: TGTGCCAGCAGCTCAATTATAAAGACCCAGTACTTC. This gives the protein CASSSIIKTQYF.

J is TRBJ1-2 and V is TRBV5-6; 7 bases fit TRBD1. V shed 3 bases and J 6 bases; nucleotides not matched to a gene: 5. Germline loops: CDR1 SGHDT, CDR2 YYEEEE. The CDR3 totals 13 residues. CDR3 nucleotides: TGTGCCAGCAGCTCGACAGGGATTCATGGCTACACCTTC. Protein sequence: CASSSTGIHGYTF.

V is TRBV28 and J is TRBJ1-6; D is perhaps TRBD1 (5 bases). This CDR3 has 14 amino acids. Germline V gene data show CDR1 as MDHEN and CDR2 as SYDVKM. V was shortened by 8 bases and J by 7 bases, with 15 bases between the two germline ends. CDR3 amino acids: CASLSGTANSPLHF. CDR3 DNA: TGTGCCAGCCTTTCCGGGACCGCGAATTCACCCCTCCACTTT.

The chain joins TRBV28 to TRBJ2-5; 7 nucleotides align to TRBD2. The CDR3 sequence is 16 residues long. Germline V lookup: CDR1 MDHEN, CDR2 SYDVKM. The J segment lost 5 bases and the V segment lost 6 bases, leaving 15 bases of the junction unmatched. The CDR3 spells CASSPRGAGDRETQYF. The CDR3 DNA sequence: TGTGCCAGCAGCCCCCGTGGGGCGGGAGATCGGGAGACCCAGTACTTC. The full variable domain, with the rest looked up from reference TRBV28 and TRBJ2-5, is DVKVTQSSRYLVKRTGEKVFLECVQDMDHENMFWYRQDPGLGLRLIYFSYDVKMKEKGDIPEGYSVSREKKERFSLILESASTNQTSMYLCASSPRGAGDRETQYFGPGTRLLVL.